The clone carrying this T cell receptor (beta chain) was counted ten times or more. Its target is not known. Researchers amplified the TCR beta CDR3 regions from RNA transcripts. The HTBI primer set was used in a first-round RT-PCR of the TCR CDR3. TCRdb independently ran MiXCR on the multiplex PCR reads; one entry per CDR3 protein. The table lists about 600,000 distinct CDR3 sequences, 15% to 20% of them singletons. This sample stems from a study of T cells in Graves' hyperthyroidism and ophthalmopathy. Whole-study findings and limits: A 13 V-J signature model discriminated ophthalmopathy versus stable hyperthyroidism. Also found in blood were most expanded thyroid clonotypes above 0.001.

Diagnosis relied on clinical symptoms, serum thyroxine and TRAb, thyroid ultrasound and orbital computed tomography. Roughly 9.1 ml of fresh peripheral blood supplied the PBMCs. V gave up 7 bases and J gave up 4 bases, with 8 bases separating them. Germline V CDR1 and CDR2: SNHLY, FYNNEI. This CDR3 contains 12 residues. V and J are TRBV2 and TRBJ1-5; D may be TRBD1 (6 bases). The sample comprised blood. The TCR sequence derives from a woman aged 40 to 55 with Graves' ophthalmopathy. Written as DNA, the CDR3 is TGTGCCAGCAAGACAGGAAATCAGCCCCAGCATTTT. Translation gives CASKTGNQPQHF. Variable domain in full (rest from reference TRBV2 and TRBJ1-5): EPEVTQTPSHQVTQMGQEVILRCVPISNHLYFYWYRQILGQKVEFLVSFYNNEISEKSEIFDDQFSVERPDGSNFTLKIRSTKLEDSAMYFCASKTGNQPQHFGDGTRLSIL.